The sample holds a few counts of the clone carrying this T cell receptor (beta chain). What it binds is not known. Treatment noted: approximately nine-day PBMC culture with coronavirus spike peptide pools or control peptides (ViraFEST assay). The record originates from a study of vaccination and CD4 T cells after COVID-19. The wider study: In the convalescent cohort, there were six males and four females, two of them Hispanic. Overlapping spike peptides of SARS-CoV-2, HCoV-NL63, HCoV-OC43 and HCoV-229E were used, and cells were stimulated with them. General study findings and limits: Post-infection sampling omitted early timepoints and covered relatively few convalescent patients.

The germline gives CDR1 SNHLY, CDR2 FYNNEI. This CDR3 has 15 residues. The V segment lost 3 bases and the J segment 6 bases; nucleotides outside the gene matches: 8. Sequencing of cultured CD4+ T cell DNA used the Oncomine TCR Beta short-read assay. TCRdb re-called the PCR reads through MiXCR, storing one row per CDR3 protein. Found here are about 4,400 distinct CDR3 sequences, 15% to 20% of them singletons; the top ten hold approximately 15%. The chain joins TRBV2 to TRBJ2-3; 8 nucleotides align to TRBD2. This sequence originates from a human donor who had recovered from COVID-19. The sequencing sample was made of CD4+ T cells from blood, cultured in vitro. The CDR3 loop reads CASSEGGGLADTQYF. The CDR3 DNA follows: TGTGCCAGCAGTGAGGGCGGGGGGCTCGCGGATACGCAGTATTTT. The complete variable domain, with remaining parts taken from reference TRBV2 and TRBJ2-3, reads EPEVTQTPSHQVTQMGQEVILRCVPISNHLYFYWYRQILGQKVEFLVSFYNNEISEKSEIFDDQFSVERPDGSNFTLKIRSTKLEDSAMYFCASSEGGGLADTQYFGPGTRLTVL.